These T cell receptor beta chains were read from a single sample in a study of CD8+CD57+ T cells in acquired aplastic anemia. TCRdb redid the calling of the reads with MiXCR, one entry per CDR3 protein. Of 150,000 to 200,000 distinct CDR3 sequences detected, 40% to 60% appear once; the ten largest clones hold more than 30%. The sample comprised sorted CD4+, CD8+, or CD8+CD57+ T cells (not recorded which) from PBMCs. These receptors were taken from a human donor with aplastic anemia. The CDR3 runs from the conserved cysteine through the conserved F or W. A D gene is named only where the DNA matches it firmly. For some rows the clone size is stated as once, few or many, or as a class when expanded; others skip it.

cdr3_length j_call v_call clone_size d_call cdr3_nt cdr3_aa
14 TRBJ2-7 TRBV29-1 once TRBD2 TGCAGCGTGACCGGGACTAGCTTCCCCTACGAGCAGTACTTC CSVTGTSFPYEQYF
14 TRBJ1-6 TRBV20-1 NA NA TGCAGTGCTAGTAGAGGGGACCTTGGTTCACCCCTCCACTTT CSASRGDLGSPLHF
14 TRBJ1-1 TRBV4-2 many NA TGTGCCAGCAGCCAAGGGGGGATGGCCACTGAAGCTTTCTTT CASSQGGMATEAFF
14 TRBJ1-1 TRBV20-1 NA TRBD1 TGCAGTGCCAGGGGGCTGGGACGGGACACTGAAGCTTTCTTT CSARGLGRDTEAFF
14 TRBJ2-7 TRBV10-3 NA TRBD1 TGTGCCATGGGAGGGGGACAGGGGGGCTCCGAGCAGTACTTC CAMGGGQGGSEQYF
15 TRBJ2-5 TRBV2 many TRBD2 TGTGCCAGCAGTGATCCTAGCGGGAGGGCGGAGACCCAGTACTTC CASSDPSGRAETQYF
12 TRBJ1-1 TRBV4-1 few TRBD1 TGCGCCAGCGGCAGGGGGCGGACTGAAGCTTTCTTT CASGRGRTEAFF
12 TRBJ2-3 TRBV29-1 NA TRBD1 TGCAGCGTAGGACAGGGAGCAGATACGCAGTATTTT CSVGQGADTQYF
14 TRBJ1-6 TRBV6-4 many NA TGTGCCAGCAGTGACAGGCCGGAAGGATCACCCCTCCACTTT CASSDRPEGSPLHF
16 TRBJ2-1 TRBV6-1 NA NA TGTGCCAGCAGCCACGAGGGGGGCGGTTCCTACAATGAGCAGTTCTTC CASSHEGGGSYNEQFF
13 TRBJ1-2 TRBV7-8 many NA TGTGCCAGCAGCTTATTGACGGATTATGGCTACACCTTC CASSLLTDYGYTF
14 TRBJ2-3 TRBV19 NA TRBD1 TGTGCCAGTGGGACAGGGCCTAGCACAGATACGCAGTATTTT CASGTGPSTDTQYF
12 TRBJ2-1 TRBV29-1 few NA TGCAGCGGCGGACAGCCGTACAATGAGCAGTTCTTC CSGGQPYNEQFF
13 TRBJ1-3 TRBV7-3 NA NA TGTGCCAGCAGCTTATCCACCGAGGGCACCATATATTTT CASSLSTEGTIYF
16 TRBJ2-2 TRBV10-3 many NA TGTGCCATCAGTGAGACGACAGGCTTCAACACCGGGGAGCTGTTTTTT CAISETTGFNTGELFF
13 TRBJ2-7 TRBV10-1 NA NA TGCGCCAGCAGTAGAAGCCCCGCCGGGGAGCAGTACTTC CASSRSPAGEQYF
15 TRBJ2-7 TRBV5-1 NA NA TGCGCCAGCAGCCAAACCGGGACGGACTACGGCGAGCAGTACTTC CASSQTGTDYGEQYF
12 TRBJ1-2 TRBV27 NA NA TGTGCCAGCAGTAGAACGGGACCAGCGCCCACGTGG CASSRTGPAPTW
13 TRBJ1-2 TRBV30 NA NA TGTGCCTGGAGTCTCGGGATCGTCTATGGCTACACCTTC CAWSLGIVYGYTF
15 TRBJ2-7 TRBV27 many NA TGTGCCAGCAGTCAGTACCGGGTCCACTCCTACGAGCAGTACTTC CASSQYRVHSYEQYF
15 TRBJ2-3 TRBV24-1 NA NA TGTGCCACCAGTGATTGGGCAGGGCGGGGAGATACGCAGTATTTT CATSDWAGRGDTQYF
14 TRBJ1-1 TRBV7-9 NA NA TGTGCCAGCAATCTACGAGGGTCGAACACTGAAGCTTTCTTT CASNLRGSNTEAFF
15 TRBJ1-2 TRBV11-2 NA TRBD1 TGTGCCAGCAGCTTAGACGCCGGGACAGTCTATGGCTACACCTTC CASSLDAGTVYGYTF
14 TRBJ1-5 TRBV24-1 NA NA TGTGCCACCAGTGAAAGGACGGTGAATCAGCCCCAGCATTTT CATSERTVNQPQHF
11 TRBJ2-7 TRBV2 many TRBD2 TGTGCCCTCAGGGAGGGTTACGAGCAGTACTTC CALREGYEQYF
16 TRBJ1-2 TRBV11-1 NA TRBD1 TGTGCCAGCAGCCCTACGCGAACAGGGGGCAACTATGGCTACGCCTTC CASSPTRTGGNYGYAF
15 TRBJ2-7 TRBV7-6 many NA TGTGCCAGCAGTCTCGGCATGCATGATTTCTACGAGCAGTACTTC CASSLGMHDFYEQYF
16 TRBJ2-3 TRBV4-2 many TRBD2 TGTGCCAGCAGCCAAGGACTAGCTATTCGCACAGATACGCAGTATTTT CASSQGLAIRTDTQYF
12 TRBJ1-1 TRBV7-9 few NA TGTGCCAGCAGCCTCAGACAAGATGAAGCTTTCTTT CASSLRQDEAFF
13 TRBJ2-5 TRBV2 few TRBD1 TGTGCCAGCAGTGATGGGACAGGGGAGACCCAGTACTTC CASSDGTGETQYF
13 TRBJ2-1 TRBV7-3 NA NA TGTGCCAGCAGCTTAAAGGCGGGTGTCGAGCAGTTCTTC CASSLKAGVEQFF
16 TRBJ2-7 TRBV4-3 NA TRBD2 TGCGCCAGCAGCCAAGATAGCCGGGCGGGGGGGCCCGAGCAGTACTTC CASSQDSRAGGPEQYF
15 TRBJ2-2 TRBV6-1 few NA TGTGCCAGCAGGAGCCTACCCCAAAGTACCGGGGAGCTGTTTTTT CASRSLPQSTGELFF
16 TRBJ2-5 TRBV9 many NA TGTGCCAGCAGCCCATCCCTGGTAGGGGACCAAGAGACCCAGTACTTC CASSPSLVGDQETQYF
13 TRBJ1-1 TRBV14 NA NA TGTGCCAGCAGCCAAGGGCAAGCAGGGAAAGCTTTCTTT CASSQGQAGKAFF
15 TRBJ2-7 TRBV7-9 many NA TGTGCCGGAGCCTCAGTGGACAGACTAGCCTACGAGCAGTACTTC CAGASVDRLAYEQYF
16 TRBJ1-3 TRBV15 NA NA TGTGCCACCAGCAGAGATAAGGCAATGTCTGGAAACACCATATATTTT CATSRDKAMSGNTIYF
15 TRBJ1-2 TRBV2 NA NA TGTGCCAGCAGCCGGACACTTAACCCTAACTATGGCTACACCTTC CASSRTLNPNYGYTF
11 TRBJ2-7 TRBV18 many NA TGTGCCAGCTCACGAGGGAACGAGCAGTACTTC CASSRGNEQYF
14 TRBJ2-5 TRBV15 NA NA TGTGCCACCAGCAGATCGGCGTTTGTAGAGACCCAGTACTTC CATSRSAFVETQYF
15 TRBJ1-5 TRBV15 NA NA TGTGCCACCAGCAGCGCACCCACCGCAAATCAGCCCCAGCGTTTT CATSSAPTANQPQRF
16 TRBJ1-4 TRBV11-1 NA NA TGTGCCAGCAGCCCCGTATCGTCAGGGATGGGAGAAAAACTGTTTTTT CASSPVSSGMGEKLFF
15 TRBJ2-7 TRBV2 NA TRBD1 TGTGCCAGCCAGTTAAGCCGGGACAGGGGGTACGAGCAGTACTTC CASQLSRDRGYEQYF
17 TRBJ1-3 TRBV11-2 NA NA TGTGCCAGCAGCTTAGGACAGGTGGCCGGTCGTAGAAACACCATATATTTT CASSLGQVAGRRNTIYF
16 TRBJ2-2 TRBV14 NA NA TGTGCCAGCAGCCCCTTTATGATAGCGAACACCGGGGAGCTGTTTTTT CASSPFMIANTGELFF
16 TRBJ2-2 TRBV2 many TRBD1 TGTGCCAGCAGATCCCTGGGACAGGGGTACACCGGGGAGCTGTTTTTT CASRSLGQGYTGELFF
16 TRBJ1-2 TRBV10-3 NA TRBD1 TGTGCCATCAGCGCTGGCCAGTTCCAGGGGGAAGACGGCTACACCTTC CAISAGQFQGEDGYTF